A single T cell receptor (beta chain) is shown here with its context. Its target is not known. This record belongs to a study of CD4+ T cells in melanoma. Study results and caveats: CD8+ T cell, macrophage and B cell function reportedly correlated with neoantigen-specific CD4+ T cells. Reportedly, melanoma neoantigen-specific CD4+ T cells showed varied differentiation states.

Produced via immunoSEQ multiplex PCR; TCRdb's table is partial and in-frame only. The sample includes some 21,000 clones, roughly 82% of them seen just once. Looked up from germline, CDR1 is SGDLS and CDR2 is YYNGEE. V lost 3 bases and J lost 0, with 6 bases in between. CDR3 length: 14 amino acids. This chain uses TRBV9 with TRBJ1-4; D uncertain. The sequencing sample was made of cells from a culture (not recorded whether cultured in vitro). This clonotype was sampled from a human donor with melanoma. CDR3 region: CASSGRATNEKLFF. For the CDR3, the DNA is TGTGCCAGCAGCGGTCGAGCAACTAATGAAAAACTGTTTTTT.